These T cell receptor beta chains were read from a single sample in a study of T-cell reconstitution after alpha-beta-depleted transplantation in children. TCRdb reprocessed the PCR reads via MiXCR and lists one record per CDR3 protein. This sample has some 200,000 distinct CDR3 sequences; around 8.9% occur once, and the top ten carry approximately 5.4%. The sequencing here drew on PBMCs from the stem cell graft donor, taken from the stem cell graft. Receptor source: a human donor who donated a stem cell graft to a child with SCID. The CDR3 runs from the conserved cysteine through the conserved F or W. D genes are given only for firm matches. Clone size, where shown, is once, few, many, or a class for clones that have expanded.

TRBV28,TRBD2,-,TRBJ2-1,TGTGCCAGCAACGAACCCGGCACCTCTCTGAGCGGGACCTACAATGAGCAGTTCTTC,CASNEPGTSLSGTYNEQFF
TRBV2,TRBD1,-,TRBJ1-5,TGTGCCAGCAGAGGGACAGGGAGATTGGGCAATCAGCCCCAGCATTTT,CASRGTGRLGNQPQHF
TRBV18,-,many,TRBJ2-5,TGTGCCAGCTCGCCACCGGGCCTCAACAGGTGGACCCAGTACTTC,CASSPPGLNRWTQYF
TRBV4-1,TRBD1,few,TRBJ1-2,TGCGCCAGCAGCCAAGCGGGACAGACCAACTATGGCTACACCTTC,CASSQAGQTNYGYTF
TRBV5-1,-,many,TRBJ1-1,TGCGCCAGCAGCTTGACGGCAGGGAACACTGAAGCTTTCTTT,CASSLTAGNTEAFF
TRBV7-2,TRBD2,many,TRBJ2-5,TGTGCCAGCAGCTTCGCGCCTAGATCCGGGGGGAAACAAGAGACCCAGTACTTC,CASSFAPRSGGKQETQYF
TRBV24-1,-,-,TRBJ1-1,TGTGCCACCAGTGCTCGACGGGACACTGAAGCTTTCTTT,CATSARRDTEAFF
TRBV4-1,-,many,TRBJ1-3,TGCGCCAGCAGCCATCCGGGGAATGGAAACACCATATATTTT,CASSHPGNGNTIYF
TRBV7-2,-,many,TRBJ2-7,TGTGCCAGCAGCTTAGGGCAGGGGATCCCCTACGAGCAGTACTTC,CASSLGQGIPYEQYF
TRBV7-3,-,many,TRBJ1-1,TGTGCCAGCAGCTTATATAGCACGAACACTGAAGCTTTCTTT,CASSLYSTNTEAFF
TRBV7-7,-,many,TRBJ2-5,TGTGCCAGCAGCTTACCAGGGGCCGGGGAGACCCAGTACTTC,CASSLPGAGETQYF
TRBV5-1,TRBD1,many,TRBJ2-2,TGCGCCAGCAGCTCTCCGGGACAGGGAAGCACCGGGGAGCTGTTTTTT,CASSSPGQGSTGELFF
TRBV7-9,-,many,TRBJ1-1,TGTGCCAGCAGCTTCGGGGTCACTGAAGCTTTCTTT,CASSFGVTEAFF
TRBV7-8,-,many,TRBJ1-6,TGTGCCAGCAAGGGGTCTTCGACTCCCTATAATTCACCCCTCCACTTT,CASKGSSTPYNSPLHF
TRBV28,-,many,TRBJ1-1,TGTGCCAGCAGTTTTATTATAACTGAAGCTTTCTTT,CASSFIITEAFF
TRBV11-3,TRBD2,many,TRBJ2-1,TGTGCCAGCAGCTTAGATACCGGACTAGCGGTTTGGAATGAGCAGTTCTTC,CASSLDTGLAVWNEQFF
TRBV5-1,TRBD1,many,TRBJ2-7,TGCGCCAGCAGCTTGGCCACAGGGGACTACGAGCAGTACTTC,CASSLATGDYEQYF
TRBV20-1,TRBD1,many,TRBJ2-7,TGCAGTGCTAGAGACCAGGGGGTAAGGCAGTACTTC,CSARDQGVRQYF
TRBV5-1,-,many,TRBJ2-7,TGCGCCAGCAGCTTGAGAGGGTACGTCAGCTCCTACGAGCAGTACTTC,CASSLRGYVSSYEQYF
TRBV7-2,-,few,TRBJ2-7,TGTGCCAGCAGCTTAGGGGTCGGCGAGCAGTACTTC,CASSLGVGEQYF
TRBV5-1,-,many,TRBJ2-2,TGCGCCAGCAAACAGGGAGGCACCGGGGAGCTGTTTTTT,CASKQGGTGELFF
TRBV2,-,many,TRBJ2-7,TGTGCCAGCAGTAGGGAAAGGGTAAACGAGCAGTACTTC,CASSRERVNEQYF
TRBV7-9,TRBD1,many,TRBJ2-3,TGTGCCAGCAGCGTGGGACAGGGGGTTGCAGATACGCAGTATTTT,CASSVGQGVADTQYF
TRBV29-1,-,many,TRBJ2-7,TGCAGCGTTCGCGAAGGGTCGGAGCAGTACTTC,CSVREGSEQYF
TRBV11-1,TRBD2,few,TRBJ2-5,TGTGCCAGCAGCCTGGGACTAGCGGGGTGGAATATGCAAGAGACCCAGTACTTC,CASSLGLAGWNMQETQYF
TRBV5-4,-,-,TRBJ1-2,TGTGCCAGCACCCCAGGGGCGCAGGGCTATGGCTACACCTTC,CASTPGAQGYGYTF
TRBV7-8,-,many,TRBJ1-4,TGTGCCAGCAGCTCCCCAACTAATGAAAAACTGTTTTTT,CASSSPTNEKLFF
TRBV18,TRBD2,-,TRBJ2-4,TGTGCCAGCTCACCGCTAGCGGATGCCAAAAACATTCAGTACTTC,CASSPLADAKNIQYF
TRBV28,-,many,TRBJ1-2,TGTGCCAGCAGTCTACAGAGTAACTATGGCTACACCTTC,CASSLQSNYGYTF
TRBV3-1,-,many,TRBJ1-6,TGTGCCAGCACCCCCCTTCGCGGGTTTAATTCACCCCTCCACTTT,CASTPLRGFNSPLHF
TRBV5-1,-,many,TRBJ2-2,TGCGCCAGCAGCTTGGTGGCCGGACAGCGAACCGGGGAGCTGTTTTTT,CASSLVAGQRTGELFF
TRBV5-4,-,many,TRBJ2-6,TGTGCCAGCAGCTCGGCCTCTGGGGCCAACGTCCTGACTTTC,CASSSASGANVLTF
TRBV10-3,TRBD1,many,TRBJ2-5,TGTGCCATCAGTGAGTCGTTCAGGGGGCAAGAGACCCAGTACTTC,CAISESFRGQETQYF